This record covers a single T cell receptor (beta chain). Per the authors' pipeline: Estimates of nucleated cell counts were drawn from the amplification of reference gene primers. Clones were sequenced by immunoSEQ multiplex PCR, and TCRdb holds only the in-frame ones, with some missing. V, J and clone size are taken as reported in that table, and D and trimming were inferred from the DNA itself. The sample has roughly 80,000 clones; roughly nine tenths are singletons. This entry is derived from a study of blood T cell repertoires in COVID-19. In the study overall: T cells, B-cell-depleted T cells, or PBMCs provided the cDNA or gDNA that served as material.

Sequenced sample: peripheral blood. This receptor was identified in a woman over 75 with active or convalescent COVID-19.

In nucleotides, the CDR3 is TGTGCCAGCAGCCCCGGACAGGTCTATGGCTACACCTTC. Translating gives CASSPGQVYGYTF. This chain uses TRBV7-9 with TRBJ1-2, with TRBD1 matching over 7 bases. The length of the CDR3 is 13 residues. Germline values: CDR1 SEHNR, CDR2 FQNEAQ (reference sequence). After removal of 5 bases from V and 4 bases from J, the junction contained 4 bases not matched to a gene. Drawing the rest from reference TRBV7-9 and TRBJ1-2, the complete variable domain is DTGVSQNPRHKITKRGQNVTFRCDPISEHNRLYWYRQTLGQGPEFLTYFQNEAQLEKSRLLSDRFSAERPKGSFSTLEIQRTEQGDSAMYLCASSPGQVYGYTFGSGTRLTVV.